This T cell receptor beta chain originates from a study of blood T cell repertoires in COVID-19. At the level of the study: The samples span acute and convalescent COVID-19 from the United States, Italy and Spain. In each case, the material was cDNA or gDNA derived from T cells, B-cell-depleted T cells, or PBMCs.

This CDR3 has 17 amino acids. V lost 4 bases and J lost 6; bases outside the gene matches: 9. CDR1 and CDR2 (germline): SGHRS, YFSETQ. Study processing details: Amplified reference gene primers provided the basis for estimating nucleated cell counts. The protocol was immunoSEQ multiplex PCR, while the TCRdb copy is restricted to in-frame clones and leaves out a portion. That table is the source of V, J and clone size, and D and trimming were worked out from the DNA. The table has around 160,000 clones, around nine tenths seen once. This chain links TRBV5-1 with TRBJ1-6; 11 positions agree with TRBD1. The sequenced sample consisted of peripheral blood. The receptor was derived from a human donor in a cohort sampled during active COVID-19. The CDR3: CASSMNPGQGVNSPLHF. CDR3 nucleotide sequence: TGCGCCAGCAGCATGAATCCGGGACAGGGGGTTAATTCACCCCTCCACTTT.